Below are 28 T cell receptor beta chains sequenced from a single sample in a study of shared clonotypes between healthy human individuals. TCRdb keeps only in-frame clones here, not all; method: immunoSEQ multiplex PCR. Of about 480,000 clones listed, roughly 79% are singletons. The specimen sequenced was PBMCs. These receptors originate from a woman aged 40 to 50 in good health. Some clones in this sample may be carry-over from other donors' samples.

This chain links TRBV19 with TRBJ2-7; TRBD2 matches 7 bases. Trimming took 9 bases from V and 7 from J; bases not matched to a gene: 12. Germline V CDR1 and CDR2: LNHDA, SQIVND (reference sequence). CDR3 length equals 13 residues. The CDR3 nucleotides are TGTGCCAGCAAAAGTACGGGGGGAGGAGAGCAGTACTTC. This encodes CASKSTGGGEQYF.

V is TRBV11-1 and J is TRBJ1-1; D is perhaps TRBD1 (5 bases). The CDR3 totals 14 residues. The ends were cut back, 4 bases at V and 2 bases at J, with 11 bases in the middle. From germline, CDR1 is SGHAT and CDR2 FQDESV (reference sequence). CDR3 amino acids: CASSWSGSNTEAFF. As DNA, the CDR3 is TGTGCCAGCAGCTGGTCAGGGTCCAACACTGAAGCTTTCTTT. The whole variable domain, filled in from reference TRBV11-1 and TRBJ1-1, reads EAEVAQSPRYKITEKSQAVAFWCDPISGHATLYWYRQILGQGPELLVQFQDESVVDDSQLPKDRFSAERLKGVDSTLKIQPAELGDSAMYLCASSWSGSNTEAFFGQGTRLTVV.

Note on this clone: Other DNA variants within this sample encode the same CDR3. This chain joins TRBV6-5 and TRBJ1-2; D is unclear. The germline V gene has CDR1 MNHEY and CDR2 SVGAGI. This CDR3 spans 13 amino acids. V lost 5 bases and J lost 4, with 11 bases in between. The CDR3 coding sequence is TGTGCCAGCAGTCCACGGGTAGTCTATGGCTACACCTTC. Protein: CASSPRVVYGYTF.

The chain employs TRBV5-6 and TRBJ2-7; 12 positions agree with TRBD2. The CDR3 loop spans 15 amino acids. V shed 4 bases and J 5 bases; nucleotides not matched to a gene: 7. The germline gives CDR1 SGHDT, CDR2 YYEEEE. CDR3 DNA sequence: TGTGCCAGCAGCACATGGACTAGCGGGACGCACGAGCAGTACTTC. Protein: CASSTWTSGTHEQYF.

This chain joins TRBV19 and TRBJ1-4; D is possibly TRBD1 (5 bases). Trimming took 5 bases from V and 8 from J, leaving 15 bases between them. The CDR3 runs to 14 residues. CDR1 and CDR2 from the germline V gene are LNHDA and SQIVND (reference sequence). The CDR3 protein is CASSFPGREEKLFF. In nucleotides, the CDR3 is TGTGCCAGTAGTTTTCCGGGACGCGAGGAAAAACTGTTTTTT.

The V call is TRBV6-1, the J call TRBJ2-7; D is ambiguous. The CDR3 loop spans 14 amino acids. V was shortened by 1 base and J by 2 bases, with 9 bases between the two germline ends. The V gene's germline CDR1 is MNHNS and CDR2 SASEGT. The CDR3 DNA reads TGTGCCAGCAGTGAAGACCTCTCTACCTACGAGCAGTACTTC. It codes for CASSEDLSTYEQYF.

The chain has TRBV5-4 and TRBJ2-1, with TRBD2 as a possible D gene (5 bases). CDR3 length equals 13 residues. V lost 2 bases, J lost 8 bases, and 11 bases lay in between. Germline CDR1 SGHNT, CDR2 YYREEE (reference sequence). The CDR3, as DNA: TGTGCCAGCAGCTTAGGACTCGGCTATGAGCAGTTCTTC. Amino acids: CASSLGLGYEQFF.

This clone was picked up many times. The chain links TRBV5-5 to TRBJ1-5, with unresolved D. In germline, CDR1 is SGHKS, CDR2 YYEKEE (reference sequence). V lost 4 bases and J lost 3, with 14 bases in between. The CDR3 is made up of 15 amino acids. The CDR3 loop is CASSPNTEFNQPQHF. The CDR3 nucleotides are TGTGCCAGCAGCCCAAATACGGAGTTCAATCAGCCCCAGCATTTT.

This clone appeared many times. The rearrangement uses TRBV4-1 and TRBJ2-5; 8 nucleotides align to TRBD1. CDR1 is MGHRA and CDR2 is YSYEKL in the germline V gene. The CDR3 contains 16 residues. V gave up 4 bases and J gave up 4 bases; unmatched junction bases: 11. For the CDR3, the DNA is TGCGCCAGCAGCCTGGACAGGGCGGGAAGTTCAGAGACCCAGTACTTC. Its translation is CASSLDRAGSSETQYF.

This clone was recorded once. This chain links TRBV7-8 with TRBJ2-2, with a possible D match to TRBD2 (6 bases). This CDR3 contains 18 residues. V was clipped by 4 bases and J by 4 bases, with 22 bases between them. Germline V CDR1 and CDR2: SGHVS, FQNEAQ. CDR3 nucleotide sequence: TGTGCCAGCAGCTCGACCGGGACTTATTCGGCGAGCACCGGGGAGCTGTTTTTT. This gives the protein CASSSTGTYSASTGELFF.

This chain uses TRBV28 with TRBJ1-2, with a possible D match to TRBD1 (6 bases). The V end lost 2 bases, the J end lost 7 bases, and 14 bases lay between the germline ends. The CDR3 sequence is 14 residues long. CDR1 is MDHEN, CDR2 SYDVKM, per germline. CDR3 residues: CASSLRGRGAGYTF. The CDR3 region has the DNA TGTGCCAGCAGTTTACGGGGCAGGGGCGCTGGCTACACCTTC.

The chain has TRBV5-4 and TRBJ2-3; D gene ambiguous. The CDR3 contains 16 residues. CDR1 is SGHNT, CDR2 YYREEE, per germline (reference sequence). Trimming shortened V by 0 bases and J by 0 bases, and 11 bases separated the two germline ends. The CDR3 DNA is TGTGCCAGCAGCTTGGCCGGGCAGACAAGCACAGATACGCAGTATTTT. As protein: CASSLAGQTSTDTQYF.

This clone came up once. The V gene is TRBV2, the J gene TRBJ2-5, with TRBD2 matching over 12 bases. V dropped 4 bases and J dropped 4; count of bases not matched to a gene: 4. This CDR3 region has 15 residues. Looked up from germline, CDR1 is SNHLY and CDR2 is FYNNEI. The CDR3 loop reads CASSGLAGAGETQYF. As DNA, the CDR3 is TGTGCCAGCAGTGGACTAGCGGGAGCGGGAGAGACCCAGTACTTC.

This chain uses TRBV7-6 with TRBJ2-7; D is perhaps TRBD1 (5 bases). This CDR3 is 12 amino acids long. The V gene lost 3 bases and the J gene lost 3 bases, with 6 bases spanning the gap. The germline V gene encodes CDR1 SGHVS and CDR2 FNYEAQ. The CDR3 nucleotides read TGTGCCAGCAGCTTTCAGGGCTACGAGCAGTACTTC. Translated, it gives CASSFQGYEQYF.

In this sample, this clone turned up once. This sequence joins TRBV6-6 and TRBJ1-1; TRBD1 agrees at 8 bases. The germline gives CDR1 MNHNY, CDR2 SVGAGI (reference sequence). Trimming removed 6 bases from V and 6 bases from J; junction bases left unmatched: 6. The CDR3 has 13 amino acids. For the CDR3, the DNA is TGTGCCAGCAGGGTGGACAGGGCCTCTGAAGCTTTCTTT. This gives the protein CASRVDRASEAFF.

This clone appeared a few times. The V gene is TRBV11-2, the J gene TRBJ1-3; TRBD1 matches 7 bases. The CDR3 is 16 amino acids. CDR1 and CDR2 (germline): SGHAT, FQNNGV. Trimming took 0 bases from V and 2 from J; bases not matched to a gene: 4. The CDR3 nucleotides are TGTGCCAGCAGCTTAGATCTGCAGGGGGCTGGAAACACCATATATTTT. Its translation: CASSLDLQGAGNTIYF.

The chain joins TRBV2 to TRBJ1-6; 8 nucleotides agree with TRBD1. Unmatched junction bases numbered 8, after V lost 6 bases and J lost 7 bases. The CDR3 contains 15 residues. Germline V lookup: CDR1 SNHLY, CDR2 FYNNEI. The CDR3, as DNA: TGTGCCAGCAGCACAGGGGGGACGGTAAATTCACCCCTCCACTTT. It codes for CASSTGGTVNSPLHF.

This rearrangement joins TRBV5-1 to TRBJ1-1, with 9 bases matching TRBD1. This CDR3 has 14 residues. CDR1 is SGHRS and CDR2 is YFSETQ in the germline V gene. The V gene end was trimmed by 5 bases and the J gene end by 4 bases; junction bases not matched to a gene: 6. The CDR3 DNA sequence: TGCGCCAGCAGAGAACAGGGGGCTGGCACTGAAGCTTTCTTT. Protein product: CASREQGAGTEAFF.

The chain couples TRBV28 to TRBJ2-2; TRBD1 or TRBD2 may be the D gene (5 bases each). Germline values: CDR1 MDHEN, CDR2 SYDVKM. The CDR3 loop spans 14 amino acids. The V end lost 5 bases, the J end lost 5 bases, and 12 bases lay between the germline ends. CDR3 protein: CASSLGTLTGELFF. In DNA form, the CDR3 reads TGTGCCAGCAGTCTCGGGACCTTGACCGGGGAGCTGTTTTTT.

This clone has just one count. The chain recombines TRBV7-8 with TRBJ2-7; D perhaps matches TRBD1 (6 bases). V gave up 4 bases and J gave up 2 bases, with 18 bases separating them. The CDR3 has 16 amino acids. CDR1 is SGHVS, CDR2 FQNEAQ, per germline. Written as DNA, the CDR3 is TGTGCCAGCAGCTCCCGGATTTCGACAGGAACCTACGAGCAGTACTTC. Translating gives CASSSRISTGTYEQYF.

The J gene is TRBJ1-1, the V gene TRBV6-5; D is possibly TRBD1 (6 bases). V was clipped by 6 bases and J by 0 bases, with 14 bases between them. CDR3 size: 15 residues. The germline V gene has CDR1 MNHEY and CDR2 SVGAGI. The CDR3 protein is CASSLNRDLNTEAFF. CDR3 sequence (DNA): TGTGCCAGCAGCTTGAACAGGGACCTGAACACTGAAGCTTTCTTT.

This clone was seen a few times. In the same sample, other DNA sequences code for this CDR3. The rearrangement links TRBV2 to TRBJ1-5; perhaps TRBD1 as D (5 bases). Trimming pared 7 bases from V and 2 bases from J, leaving 12 bases between. Germline V gene sequence: CDR1 SNHLY, CDR2 FYNNEI. The CDR3 totals 14 residues. CDR3 in DNA: TGTGCCAGCAATTACAGGATGGGCAATCAGCCCCAGCATTTT. This encodes CASNYRMGNQPQHF.

The rearrangement uses TRBV27 and TRBJ2-2; D is possibly TRBD1 (6 bases). The germline gives CDR1 MNHEY, CDR2 SMNVEV (reference sequence). V was shortened by 6 bases and J by 8 bases, with 16 bases between the two germline ends. The CDR3 sequence is 14 residues long. The CDR3 region has the DNA TGTGCCAGCAGAACAGGGCTTGGGGTAGGGGAGCTGTTTTTT. Translating gives CASRTGLGVGELFF.

The chain recombines TRBV2 with TRBJ2-2; D unclear. This CDR3 region has 13 residues. V lost 5 bases to trimming and J lost 5 bases, with 9 bases between them. Germline CDR1 reads SNHLY; CDR2 reads FYNNEI. Here the CDR3 reads CASSQTSTGELFF. DNA of the CDR3: TGTGCCAGCAGTCAAACATCAACCGGGGAGCTGTTTTTT.

This clone appeared a single time. The CDR3 here is CASRGSTYEQYF. The CDR3 nucleotides read TGTGCCAGCAGGGGCTCAACCTACGAGCAGTACTTC. The rearrangement uses TRBV2 and TRBJ2-7; the D is unclear. Per the germline V gene, CDR1 is SNHLY and CDR2 is FYNNEI. The CDR3 is 12 residues long. V dropped 6 bases and J dropped 2 bases, with 8 bases sitting between them. Combining the CDR3 with reference TRBV2 and TRBJ2-7 gives the whole variable domain EPEVTQTPSHQVTQMGQEVILRCVPISNHLYFYWYRQILGQKVEFLVSFYNNEISEKSEIFDDQFSVERPDGSNFTLKIRSTKLEDSAMYFCASRGSTYEQYFGPGTRLTVT.

This chain joins TRBV28 and TRBJ1-2; no clear D gene. This CDR3 has 15 amino acids. The V gene's germline CDR1 is MDHEN and CDR2 SYDVKM. V was trimmed by 3 bases and J by 4 bases, leaving 15 bases between them. In nucleotides, the CDR3 is TGTGCCAGCAGTTTGTTGCGGGGTTATGGCTATGGCTACACCTTC. This encodes CASSLLRGYGYGYTF.

This chain joins TRBV6-6 and TRBJ2-3; D is perhaps TRBD2 (6 bases). The CDR3 covers 16 residues. Trimming pared 6 bases from V and 2 bases from J, leaving 18 bases between. CDR1 is MNHNY, CDR2 SVGAGI, per germline (reference sequence). The chain's CDR3 is CASRTGVRGSTDTQYF. CDR3 in DNA: TGTGCCAGCAGGACGGGGGTTCGGGGTTCCACAGATACGCAGTATTTT.

V is TRBV28 and J is TRBJ1-2; the D is unclear. V was shortened by 5 bases and J by 4 bases, with 17 bases between the two germline ends. The CDR3 extends over 15 amino acids. Germline CDR1 is MDHEN and CDR2 is SYDVKM. The DNA for the CDR3 is TGTGCCAGCAGTACCCCCGGGAGGCACATCTATGGCTACACCTTC. This sequence encodes CASSTPGRHIYGYTF.